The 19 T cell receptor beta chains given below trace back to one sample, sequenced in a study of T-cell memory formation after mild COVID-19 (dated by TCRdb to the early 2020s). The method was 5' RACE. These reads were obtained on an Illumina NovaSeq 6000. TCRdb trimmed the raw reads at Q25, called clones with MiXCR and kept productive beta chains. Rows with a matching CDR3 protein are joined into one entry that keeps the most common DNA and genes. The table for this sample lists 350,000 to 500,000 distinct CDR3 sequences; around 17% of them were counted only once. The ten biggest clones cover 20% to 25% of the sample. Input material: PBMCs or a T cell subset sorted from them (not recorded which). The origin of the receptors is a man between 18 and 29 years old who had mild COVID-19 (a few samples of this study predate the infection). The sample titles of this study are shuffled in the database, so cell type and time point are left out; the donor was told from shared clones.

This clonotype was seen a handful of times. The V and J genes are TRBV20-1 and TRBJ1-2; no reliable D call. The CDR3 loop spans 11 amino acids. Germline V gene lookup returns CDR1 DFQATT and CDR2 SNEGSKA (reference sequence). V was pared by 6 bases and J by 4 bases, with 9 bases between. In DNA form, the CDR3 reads TGCAGTGCAGAGTACATCTATGGCTACACCTTC. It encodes CSAEYIYGYTF.

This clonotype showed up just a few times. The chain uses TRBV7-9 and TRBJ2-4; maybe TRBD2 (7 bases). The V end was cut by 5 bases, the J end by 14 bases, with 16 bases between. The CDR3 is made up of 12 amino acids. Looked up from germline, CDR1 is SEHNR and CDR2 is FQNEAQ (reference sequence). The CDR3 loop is CASSLGGAREYF. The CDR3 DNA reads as TGTGCCAGCAGCCTGGGGGGGGCTCGAGAGTACTTC.

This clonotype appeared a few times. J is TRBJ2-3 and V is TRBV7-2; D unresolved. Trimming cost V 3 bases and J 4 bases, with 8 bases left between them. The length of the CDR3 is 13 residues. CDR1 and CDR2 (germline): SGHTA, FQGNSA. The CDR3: CASSLGWADTQYF. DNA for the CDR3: TGTGCCAGCAGCTTGGGATGGGCAGATACGCAGTATTTT. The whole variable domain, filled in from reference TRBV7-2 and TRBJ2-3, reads GAGVSQSPSNKVTEKGKDVELRCDPISGHTALYWYRQSLGQGLEFLIYFQGNSAPDKSGLPSDRFSAERTGGSVSTLTIQRTQQEDSAVYLCASSLGWADTQYFGPGTRLTVL.

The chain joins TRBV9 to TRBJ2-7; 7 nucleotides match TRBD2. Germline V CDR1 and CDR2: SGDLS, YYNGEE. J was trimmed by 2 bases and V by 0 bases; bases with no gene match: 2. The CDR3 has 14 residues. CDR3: CASSVGGGAYEQYF. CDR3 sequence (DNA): TGTGCCAGCAGCGTAGGGGGGGGAGCCTACGAGCAGTACTTC.

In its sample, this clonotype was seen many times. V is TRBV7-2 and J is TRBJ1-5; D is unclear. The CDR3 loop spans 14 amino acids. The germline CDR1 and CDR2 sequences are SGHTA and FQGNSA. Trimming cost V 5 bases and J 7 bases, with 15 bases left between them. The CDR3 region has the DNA TGTGCCAGCAGCCCCTTTCCTGGAGTGCAGCCCCAGCATTTT. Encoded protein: CASSPFPGVQPQHF. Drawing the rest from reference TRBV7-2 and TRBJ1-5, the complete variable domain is GAGVSQSPSNKVTEKGKDVELRCDPISGHTALYWYRQSLGQGLEFLIYFQGNSAPDKSGLPSDRFSAERTGGSVSTLTIQRTQQEDSAVYLCASSPFPGVQPQHFGDGTRLSIL.

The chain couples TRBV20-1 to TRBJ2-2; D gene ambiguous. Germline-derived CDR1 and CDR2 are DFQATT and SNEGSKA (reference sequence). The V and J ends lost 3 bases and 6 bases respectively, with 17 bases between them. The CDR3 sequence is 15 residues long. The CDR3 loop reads CSARDPRVVAGELFF. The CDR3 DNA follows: TGCAGTGCTAGGGACCCTAGGGTCGTCGCCGGGGAGCTGTTTTTT.

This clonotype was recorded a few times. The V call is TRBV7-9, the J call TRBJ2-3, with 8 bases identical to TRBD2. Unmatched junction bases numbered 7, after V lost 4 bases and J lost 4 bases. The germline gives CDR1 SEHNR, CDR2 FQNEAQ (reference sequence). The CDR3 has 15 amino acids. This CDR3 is CASSWNSGAPDTQYF. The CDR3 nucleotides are TGTGCCAGCAGCTGGAATAGCGGGGCCCCAGATACGCAGTATTTT. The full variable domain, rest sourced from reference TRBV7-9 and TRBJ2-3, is DTGVSQNPRHKITKRGQNVTFRCDPISEHNRLYWYRQTLGQGPEFLTYFQNEAQLEKSRLLSDRFSAERPKGSFSTLEIQRTEQGDSAMYLCASSWNSGAPDTQYFGPGTRLTVL.

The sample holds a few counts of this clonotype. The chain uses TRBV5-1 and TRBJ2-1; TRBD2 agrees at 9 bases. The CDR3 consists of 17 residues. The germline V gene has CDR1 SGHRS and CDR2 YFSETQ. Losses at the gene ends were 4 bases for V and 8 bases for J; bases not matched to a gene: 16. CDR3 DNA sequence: TGCGCCAGCAGCCTCGGGGGCGGGGGGGCGCGGTGGGATGAGCAGTTCTTC. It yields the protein CASSLGGGGARWDEQFF.

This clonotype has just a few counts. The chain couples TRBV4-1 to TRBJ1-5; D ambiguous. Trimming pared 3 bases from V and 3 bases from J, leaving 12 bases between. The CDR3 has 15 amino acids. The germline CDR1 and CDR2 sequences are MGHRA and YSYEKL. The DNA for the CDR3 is TGCGCCAGCAGCCATCGGGCGGCGTACAATCAGCCCCAGCATTTT. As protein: CASSHRAAYNQPQHF.

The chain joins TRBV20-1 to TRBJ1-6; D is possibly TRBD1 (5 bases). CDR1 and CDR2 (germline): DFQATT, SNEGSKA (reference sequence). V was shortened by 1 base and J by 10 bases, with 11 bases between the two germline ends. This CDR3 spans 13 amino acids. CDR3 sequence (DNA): TGCAGTGCTAGAGCGCAGGGTGACTCACCCCTCCACTTT. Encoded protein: CSARAQGDSPLHF.

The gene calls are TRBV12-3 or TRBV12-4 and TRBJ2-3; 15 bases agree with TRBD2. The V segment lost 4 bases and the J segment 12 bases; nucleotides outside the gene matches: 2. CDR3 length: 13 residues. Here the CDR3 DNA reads TGTGCCAGCAGTTGGACTAGCGGGGGGGCCCAGTATTTT. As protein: CASSWTSGGAQYF.

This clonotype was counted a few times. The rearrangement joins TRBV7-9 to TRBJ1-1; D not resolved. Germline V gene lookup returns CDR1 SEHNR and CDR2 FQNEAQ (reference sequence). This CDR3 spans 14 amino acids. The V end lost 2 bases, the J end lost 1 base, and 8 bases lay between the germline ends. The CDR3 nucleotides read TGTGCCAGCAGCTTATTCGACGGGAACACTGAAGCTTTCTTT. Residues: CASSLFDGNTEAFF.

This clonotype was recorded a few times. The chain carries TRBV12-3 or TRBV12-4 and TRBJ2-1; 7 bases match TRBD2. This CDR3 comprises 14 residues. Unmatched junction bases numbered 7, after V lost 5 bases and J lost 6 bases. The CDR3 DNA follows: TGTGCCAGCAGTCTGGGACTACTACTCAATGAGCAGTTCTTC. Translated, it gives CASSLGLLLNEQFF.

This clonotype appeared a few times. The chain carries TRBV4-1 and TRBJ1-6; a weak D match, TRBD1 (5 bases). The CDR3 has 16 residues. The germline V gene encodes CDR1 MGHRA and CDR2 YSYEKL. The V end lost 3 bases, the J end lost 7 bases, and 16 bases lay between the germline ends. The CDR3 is CASSQPRRGPNSPLHF. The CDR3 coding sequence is TGCGCCAGCAGCCAGCCCAGGAGGGGTCCAAATTCACCCCTCCACTTT.

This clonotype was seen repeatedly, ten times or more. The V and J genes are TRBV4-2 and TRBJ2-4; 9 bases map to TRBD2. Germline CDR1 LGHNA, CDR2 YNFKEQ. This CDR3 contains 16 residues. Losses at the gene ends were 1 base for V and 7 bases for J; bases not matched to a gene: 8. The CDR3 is CASSQASGDVGNIQYF. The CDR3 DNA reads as TGTGCCAGCAGCCAAGCTAGCGGGGACGTGGGGAACATTCAGTACTTC.

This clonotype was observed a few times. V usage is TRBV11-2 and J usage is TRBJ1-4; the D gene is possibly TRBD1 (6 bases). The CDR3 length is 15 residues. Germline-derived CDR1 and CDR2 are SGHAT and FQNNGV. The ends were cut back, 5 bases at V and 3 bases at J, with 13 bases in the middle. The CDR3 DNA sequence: TGTGCCAGCAGCAATTCAGGACAGCCTAATGAAAAACTGTTTTTT. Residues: CASSNSGQPNEKLFF. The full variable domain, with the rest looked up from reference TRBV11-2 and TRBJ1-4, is EAGVAQSPRYKIIEKRQSVAFWCNPISGHATLYWYQQILGQGPKLLIQFQNNGVVDDSQLPKDRFSAERLKGVDSTLKIQPAKLEDSAVYLCASSNSGQPNEKLFFGSGTQLSVL.

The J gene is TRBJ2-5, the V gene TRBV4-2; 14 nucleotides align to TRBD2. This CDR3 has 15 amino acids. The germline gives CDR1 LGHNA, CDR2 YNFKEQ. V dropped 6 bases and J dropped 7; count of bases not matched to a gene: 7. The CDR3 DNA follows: TGTGCCAGCAGTTCACCCGGGACTAGCGGGAGGACCCAGTACTTC. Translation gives CASSSPGTSGRTQYF.

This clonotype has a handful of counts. CDR3 protein: CASSKSRDSPQPQHF. CDR3 sequence (DNA): TGTGCCAGCAGTAAGTCCCGGGACAGTCCTCAGCCCCAGCATTTT. V and J are TRBV12-3 or TRBV12-4 and TRBJ1-5; 7 positions match TRBD1. With 5 bases clipped from V and 6 bases from J, the junction kept 10 bases outside the gene matches. The CDR3 sequence is 15 residues long.

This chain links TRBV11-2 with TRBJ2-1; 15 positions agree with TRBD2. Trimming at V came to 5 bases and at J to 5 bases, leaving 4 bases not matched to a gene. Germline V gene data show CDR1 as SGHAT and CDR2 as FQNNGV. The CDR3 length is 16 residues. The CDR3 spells CASSPWTSGGDNEQFF. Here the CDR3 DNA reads TGTGCCAGCAGCCCTTGGACTAGCGGGGGGGACAATGAGCAGTTCTTC.